The present TCR beta chain was sequenced within a study of T cells after yellow fever vaccination. About the study: Fractions low in cell number were prepared with SMART-Seq v4 Ultra Low Input.

One entry per CDR3 protein, called by TCRdb with MiXCR from the 5' RACE reads. This sample has fewer than 350,000 distinct CDR3 sequences, with about 4.5% found just once. A note on this clonotype: The antigen is unknown.

General observations from the study: Clones that expanded after primary vaccination mostly reappeared after the booster (roughly 95% CD4, 80% to 90% CD8).

This CDR3 has 13 amino acids. The germline V gene has CDR1 MNHEY and CDR2 SMNVEV (reference sequence). Trimming removed 5 bases at V and 5 bases at J, with 9 bases between. This chain joins TRBV27 and TRBJ2-2; D uncertain. The clonotype was recovered from a man aged 18-30 years who received the YFV17D yellow fever vaccine. Material: PBMCs, obtained 15 days after the yellow fever booster vaccination. The CDR3 sequence is CASSPVGTGELFF. The CDR3 nucleotides are TGTGCCAGCAGTCCAGTGGGGACCGGGGAGCTGTTTTTT.